These T cell receptor beta chains were read from a single sample in a study of patients and donors after allogeneic stem cell transplantation. TCRdb reanalysed the RT-PCR reads using MiXCR and keeps one entry per CDR3 protein. The table lists about 960,000 distinct CDR3 sequences, more than 15% of them singletons. Sequencing was carried out using blood, either unsorted or a sorted T cell fraction (not recorded which). The origin of the receptors is a human donor who was either an allogeneic HSCT recipient or a stem cell or donor lymphocyte infusion donor (not recorded which). It is not recorded whose cells these are; they may come from a transplant donor. The CDR3 runs from the conserved cysteine through the conserved F or W. Fields, in order: J gene, D gene, V gene, clone size, CDR3 DNA, CDR3 protein. A D gene is named only where the DNA matches it firmly. Clone sizes are given selectively: once, few, many, or a class where the clone is expanded.

J gene: TRBJ2-1; D gene: TRBD2; V gene: TRBV10-3; clone size: NA; CDR3 DNA: TGTGCCATCAGTCAGACTAGCGGAGACATAAACAATGAGCAGTTCTTC; CDR3 protein: CAISQTSGDINNEQFF
J gene: TRBJ1-6; D gene: NA; V gene: TRBV4-1; clone size: NA; CDR3 DNA: TGCGCCAGCAGCCAGATCCCGCGGTTCAAGAATAATTCACCCCTCCACTTT; CDR3 protein: CASSQIPRFKNNSPLHF
J gene: TRBJ2-3; D gene: TRBD2; V gene: TRBV7-8; clone size: few; CDR3 DNA: TGTGCCAGCAGCTTAGGGGCAGGGCTAGCGGGGTCCACAGATACGCAGTATTTT; CDR3 protein: CASSLGAGLAGSTDTQYF
J gene: TRBJ2-7; D gene: TRBD1; V gene: TRBV15; clone size: NA; CDR3 DNA: TGTGCCACCAGCACTCAACAGGGGCCCCACGAGCAGTACTTC; CDR3 protein: CATSTQQGPHEQYF
J gene: TRBJ2-1; D gene: NA; V gene: TRBV5-1; clone size: few; CDR3 DNA: TGCGCCAGCAGCTCGAATCGAGAGCAGTTCTTC; CDR3 protein: CASSSNREQFF
J gene: TRBJ2-2; D gene: NA; V gene: TRBV9; clone size: few; CDR3 DNA: TGTGCCAGCAGCGTAGCGGACACCGGGGAGCTGTTTTTT; CDR3 protein: CASSVADTGELFF
J gene: TRBJ2-2; D gene: TRBD1; V gene: TRBV5-1; clone size: NA; CDR3 DNA: TGCGCCAGCAGCTTGTATACAGGGGGCGCTTCCGGGGAGCTGTTTTTT; CDR3 protein: CASSLYTGGASGELFF
J gene: TRBJ2-1; D gene: TRBD2; V gene: TRBV5-1; clone size: once; CDR3 DNA: TGCGCCAGCAGCGAGGGACTAGCGGGATTGGGAAATGAGCAGTTCTTC; CDR3 protein: CASSEGLAGLGNEQFF
J gene: TRBJ1-2; D gene: NA; V gene: TRBV6-1; clone size: few; CDR3 DNA: TGTGCCAGCAATGGGGGGTTTAACTATGGCTACACCTTC; CDR3 protein: CASNGGFNYGYTF
J gene: TRBJ2-7; D gene: NA; V gene: TRBV7-6; clone size: NA; CDR3 DNA: TGTGCCAGCAGCTTCGGAGGGTTAAGGTCCTACGAGCAGTACTTC; CDR3 protein: CASSFGGLRSYEQYF
J gene: TRBJ2-1; D gene: TRBD1; V gene: TRBV2; clone size: NA; CDR3 DNA: TGTGCCAGAAGGGGGCTGGACTACAATGAGCAGTTCTTC; CDR3 protein: CARRGLDYNEQFF
J gene: TRBJ2-1; D gene: NA; V gene: TRBV20-1; clone size: many; CDR3 DNA: TGCAGTGCTAGGAAGATGGGAGGATCTAACAATGAGCAGTTCTTC; CDR3 protein: CSARKMGGSNNEQFF
J gene: TRBJ2-3; D gene: NA; V gene: TRBV9; clone size: NA; CDR3 DNA: TGTGCCAGCAGCGGCAGGGGATCTGAGGATACGCAGTATTTT; CDR3 protein: CASSGRGSEDTQYF
J gene: TRBJ1-2; D gene: TRBD1; V gene: TRBV12-3/TRBV12-4; clone size: NA; CDR3 DNA: TGTGCCAGCAGTCCAGGAGGGACAGGGGCTGGCTACACCTTC; CDR3 protein: CASSPGGTGAGYTF
J gene: TRBJ1-5; D gene: NA; V gene: TRBV9; clone size: few; CDR3 DNA: TGTGCCAGCAGCGAGACAGATTATAGCAATCAGCCCCAGCATTTT; CDR3 protein: CASSETDYSNQPQHF
J gene: TRBJ2-3; D gene: TRBD2; V gene: TRBV25-1; clone size: NA; CDR3 DNA: TGTGCCAGCAGTGAACTTATAGCGGGAGGGGCAGATACGCAGTATTTT; CDR3 protein: CASSELIAGGADTQYF
J gene: TRBJ1-5; D gene: NA; V gene: TRBV12-3/TRBV12-4; clone size: NA; CDR3 DNA: TGTGCCAGCAGTCCGGGACTATCACGTCAGCCCCAGCATTTT; CDR3 protein: CASSPGLSRQPQHF
J gene: TRBJ2-5; D gene: TRBD2; V gene: TRBV5-6; clone size: NA; CDR3 DNA: TGTGCCAGCAGCCTCACTAGCGGGCACCAAGAGACCCAGTACTTC; CDR3 protein: CASSLTSGHQETQYF
J gene: TRBJ2-3; D gene: NA; V gene: TRBV20-1; clone size: NA; CDR3 DNA: TGCAGTGCTAGTCCCCCCACGGGGGCAGATACGCAGTATTTT; CDR3 protein: CSASPPTGADTQYF
J gene: TRBJ2-6; D gene: NA; V gene: TRBV11-1; clone size: NA; CDR3 DNA: TGTGCCAGCAGCTTAGAGGGACCGCCAGTTACCGGGGCCAACGTCCTGACTTTC; CDR3 protein: CASSLEGPPVTGANVLTF
J gene: TRBJ2-7; D gene: TRBD1; V gene: TRBV5-6; clone size: few; CDR3 DNA: TGTGCCAGCAGCTTGCGGACAGGAGGCCCCTACGAGCAGTACTTC; CDR3 protein: CASSLRTGGPYEQYF
J gene: TRBJ2-5; D gene: TRBD1; V gene: TRBV12-3/TRBV12-4; clone size: NA; CDR3 DNA: TGTGCCAGCAAATGGACAGGGGGCGAAGAGACCCAGTACTTC; CDR3 protein: CASKWTGGEETQYF
J gene: TRBJ2-1; D gene: NA; V gene: TRBV27; clone size: NA; CDR3 DNA: TGTGCCAGCAGTGGGTCAGGTGAAATGGTAGGTGAGCAGTTCTTC; CDR3 protein: CASSGSGEMVGEQFF
J gene: TRBJ1-2; D gene: NA; V gene: TRBV12-3/TRBV12-4; clone size: many; CDR3 DNA: TGTGCCAGCAGTTTTACACAGAACTATGGCTACACCTTC; CDR3 protein: CASSFTQNYGYTF
J gene: TRBJ1-4; D gene: NA; V gene: TRBV12-3/TRBV12-4; clone size: NA; CDR3 DNA: TGTGCCAGCAGTATCAGAGAAAATGAAAAACTGTTTTTT; CDR3 protein: CASSIRENEKLFF
J gene: TRBJ2-2; D gene: NA; V gene: TRBV7-9; clone size: few; CDR3 DNA: TGTGCCAGCAGCTTAGTGACGGAGAACACCGGGGAGCTGTTTTTT; CDR3 protein: CASSLVTENTGELFF
J gene: TRBJ2-2; D gene: NA; V gene: TRBV12-3/TRBV12-4; clone size: many; CDR3 DNA: TGTGCCAGCAGTCTCAGGACTCCTAGCACCGGGGAGCTGTTTTTT; CDR3 protein: CASSLRTPSTGELFF
J gene: TRBJ2-7; D gene: NA; V gene: TRBV10-3; clone size: few; CDR3 DNA: TGTGCCATCGGGACGGGCTCCTACGAGCAGTACTTC; CDR3 protein: CAIGTGSYEQYF
J gene: TRBJ2-2; D gene: NA; V gene: TRBV12-3/TRBV12-4; clone size: many; CDR3 DNA: TGTGCCAGCAGTTGGGTGGCATCTTGGGGCGCCGGGGAGCTGTTTTTT; CDR3 protein: CASSWVASWGAGELFF
J gene: TRBJ1-2; D gene: NA; V gene: TRBV12-3/TRBV12-4; clone size: many; CDR3 DNA: TGTGCCAGCAGTTCCTCGGGGTGGGGACATTTTAACTATGGCTACACCTTC; CDR3 protein: CASSSSGWGHFNYGYTF
J gene: TRBJ1-2; D gene: TRBD1; V gene: TRBV20-1; clone size: many; CDR3 DNA: TGCAGTGCTAGAGTGGAACAGGGGTATGGCTACACCTTC; CDR3 protein: CSARVEQGYGYTF
J gene: TRBJ2-7; D gene: NA; V gene: TRBV5-5; clone size: few; CDR3 DNA: TGTGCCAGCAGCGCGGGACGTCCCTACGAGCAGTACTTC; CDR3 protein: CASSAGRPYEQYF
J gene: TRBJ1-2; D gene: NA; V gene: TRBV24-1; clone size: few; CDR3 DNA: TGTGCCACCAGTGATTCCAGTTCTGGGCAGTATGGCTACACCTTC; CDR3 protein: CATSDSSSGQYGYTF
J gene: TRBJ1-1; D gene: TRBD1; V gene: TRBV5-1; clone size: NA; CDR3 DNA: TGCGCCAGCAGCTCGAATACAGGGGGGACTCGAAACACTGAAGCTTTCTTT; CDR3 protein: CASSSNTGGTRNTEAFF
J gene: TRBJ2-7; D gene: NA; V gene: TRBV20-1; clone size: few; CDR3 DNA: TGCAGTGCTAGAGATAGTCTACCTAGCGAGTCCGAGCAGTACTTC; CDR3 protein: CSARDSLPSESEQYF